Listed below are T cell receptor beta chains from one sample, sequenced in a study of blood T cell repertoires in COVID-19. Sequencing used immunoSEQ multiplex PCR; TCRdb keeps in-frame clones, though not all of them. The sample holds roughly 200,000 clones, 80% to 90% seen once. Sequences were obtained from peripheral blood. These receptors all stem from a woman of 80 years or more with active or convalescent COVID-19. The CDR3 runs from the conserved cysteine through the conserved F or W. The D gene is left open where the match is weak. Rows may omit the clone size; those that give it use once, few, many or a size class.

d_gene | j_gene | abundance | v_gene | CDR3nt | CDR3aa
TRBD2 | TRBJ2-1 | once | TRBV4-3 | TGCGCCAGCAGCCAAGGACTAGCGGACTACAATGAGCAGTTCTTC | CASSQGLADYNEQFF
- | TRBJ1-1 | - | TRBV6-2/TRBV6-3 | TGTGCCAGCAGTTACTCGAGGGCAGTAGGAGCTTTCTTT | CASSYSRAVGAFF
TRBD1 | TRBJ1-2 | - | TRBV6-2/TRBV6-3 | TGTGCCAGCAGTTACAATCTGGGACAGAACTCTAACTATGGCTACACCTTC | CASSYNLGQNSNYGYTF
- | TRBJ1-4 | - | TRBV18 | TGTGCCAGCTCACCACCCGAACAGGGTAATGAAAAACTGTTTTTT | CASSPPEQGNEKLFF
- | TRBJ2-3 | - | TRBV7-2 | TGTGCCAGCAGCTTATGGGGGGTGAGGGGAGGCTTCGTCCCAGATACGCAGTATTTT | CASSLWGVRGGFVPDTQYF
TRBD1 | TRBJ1-4 | - | TRBV30 | TGTGCCTGGAGTCTGCGGACAGGGGTCAATGAAAAACTGTTTTTT | CAWSLRTGVNEKLFF
TRBD2 | TRBJ2-1 | - | TRBV5-4 | TGTGCCAGCAGCTGGACCAGCGGGAGCTCCTACAATGAGCAGTTCTTC | CASSWTSGSSYNEQFF
TRBD1 | TRBJ1-4 | - | TRBV28 | TGTGCCAGCAGTCCTTCCGGGACAGGGCGTATAGCTAATGAAAAACTGTTTTTT | CASSPSGTGRIANEKLFF
- | TRBJ2-3 | - | TRBV11-3 | TGTGCCAGCAGCCAACGCCTGGGAGCAGATACGCAGTATTTT | CASSQRLGADTQYF
- | TRBJ2-5 | - | TRBV6-5 | TGTGCCAGCACCCCCCAGGTCGGCGAGACCCAGTACTTC | CASTPQVGETQYF
- | TRBJ1-1 | - | TRBV11-2 | TGTGCCAGCAGCCCTGTAGGGGGGGCTGAAGCTTTCTTT | CASSPVGGAEAFF
TRBD2 | TRBJ2-5 | - | TRBV6-2/TRBV6-3 | TGTGCCAGCAGTTATGTCGGCGGGGGGGAGACCCAGTACTTC | CASSYVGGGETQYF
- | TRBJ2-1 | - | TRBV5-1 | TGCGCCAGCAGGCTAGCTAACAATGAGCAGTTCTTC | CASRLANNEQFF
- | TRBJ2-3 | - | TRBV15 | TGTGCCACCAGCAGAGAAAGGTCAGGGGTTCGCACAGATACGCAGTATTTT | CATSRERSGVRTDTQYF
- | TRBJ1-4 | - | TRBV27 | TGTGCCAGCAGCAGCCGGGACAAGGGAAATGAAAAACTGTTTTTT | CASSSRDKGNEKLFF
TRBD2 | TRBJ2-3 | - | TRBV7-2 | TGTGCCAGCAGCTTAGTTGGGACTAGCGGCCTCGTCGATACGCAGTATTTT | CASSLVGTSGLVDTQYF
TRBD2 | TRBJ2-2 | few | TRBV7-8 | TGTGCCAGCAGCCCCGGACTAGCGGGGGGCACCGGGGAGCTGTTTTTT | CASSPGLAGGTGELFF
- | TRBJ1-5 | few | TRBV28 | TGTGCCAGCAGGTTAGGTCAACAGGGAAAAAGTCAGCCCCAGCATTTT | CASRLGQQGKSQPQHF
- | TRBJ2-4 | - | TRBV5-1 | TGCGCCAGCAGCTCGCTCCCGGGCCAGCGGGACATTCAGTACTTC | CASSSLPGQRDIQYF
- | TRBJ2-7 | - | TRBV13 | TGTGCCAGCAGCCCGGGACTCCTGCCCCAGGAGCAGTACTTC | CASSPGLLPQEQYF
- | TRBJ2-2 | - | TRBV3-1/TRBV3-2 | TGTGCCAGCAGCCAAGATCGCAGGGGACCGGGCACCGGGGAGCTGTTTTTT | CASSQDRRGPGTGELFF
- | TRBJ2-7 | - | TRBV20-1 | TGCAGTGCTAGACTCGACGAGCAGTACTTC | CSARLDEQYF
TRBD2 | TRBJ2-5 | - | TRBV5-1 | TGCGCCAGCAGCTTGGGGGCAGCGGGGGCCCAAGAGACCCAGTACTTC | CASSLGAAGAQETQYF
TRBD2 | TRBJ2-5 | - | TRBV3-1/TRBV3-2 | TGTGCCAGCAGCCAAGATAACCGGAGACTAGCGGAAGAGACCCAGTACTTC | CASSQDNRRLAEETQYF
- | TRBJ1-1 | once | TRBV27 | TGTGCCAGCAGTTTAAGTAGGCAGGGTTATTCTGAAGCTTTCTTT | CASSLSRQGYSEAFF
- | TRBJ2-7 | few | TRBV5-1 | TGCGCCAGCAGCGGGGTAGCGGCTTCCTACGAGCAGTACTTC | CASSGVAASYEQYF
TRBD1 | TRBJ1-1 | - | TRBV15 | TGTGCCACCAAGTCGGACAGGGGGCTGTTGTGGGCTTTCTTT | CATKSDRGLLWAFF
- | TRBJ1-5 | - | TRBV18 | TGTGCCAGCTCACCACTACAGGGTCATCAGCCCCAGCATTTT | CASSPLQGHQPQHF
TRBD2 | TRBJ2-1 | - | TRBV9 | TGTGCCAGCAGCTCCGGCTCTTTTACTAGCGGGGGGCCCAATGAGCAGTTCTTC | CASSSGSFTSGGPNEQFF
- | TRBJ2-7 | few | TRBV3-1/TRBV3-2 | TGTGCCAGCAGCCAAGTTCCGGGTAAGCAGTACTTC | CASSQVPGKQYF
- | TRBJ1-1 | - | TRBV5-4 | TGTGCCAGCAGCTTTCAGTTAAACACTGAAGCTTTCTTT | CASSFQLNTEAFF
TRBD1 | TRBJ1-2 | - | TRBV7-2 | TGTGCCAGCAGCCGCGGGACAGCGAACTATGGCTACACCTTC | CASSRGTANYGYTF
TRBD2 | TRBJ2-3 | - | TRBV5-5 | TGTGCCAGCACCCCTGGGACTAGCGGAGGTTTTACGCAGTATTTT | CASTPGTSGGFTQYF
TRBD2 | TRBJ2-1 | - | TRBV6-2/TRBV6-3 | TGTGCCAGCAGTTCTAGCGGGAGAGCGAACAATGAGCAGTTCTTC | CASSSSGRANNEQFF
- | TRBJ1-2 | few | TRBV9 | TGTGCCAGCAGCGGAGACACGGGCCGGGGATATGGCTACACCTTC | CASSGDTGRGYGYTF
TRBD1 | TRBJ1-1 | - | TRBV28 | TGTGCCACCCAAGAATTCCGGGACAGGAGCAACACTGAAGCTTTCTTT | CATQEFRDRSNTEAFF
- | TRBJ1-6 | few | TRBV5-6 | TGTGCCAGCAGCTTATCAGGGTCGTCCTATAATTCACCCCTCCACTTT | CASSLSGSSYNSPLHF
TRBD1 | TRBJ2-7 | - | TRBV5-1 | TGCGCCAGCAGCTTGGAACAGGGGGTCGACGAGCAGTACTTC | CASSLEQGVDEQYF
- | TRBJ1-1 | - | TRBV29-1 | TGCAGCGTTGCCGGGCAGGGTAAGAGCACTGAAGCTTTCTTT | CSVAGQGKSTEAFF
TRBD1 | TRBJ1-1 | - | TRBV28 | TGTGCCAGCAGCCGCGACAGGGGAGTGAACACTGAAGCTTTCTTT | CASSRDRGVNTEAFF
- | TRBJ2-5 | - | TRBV19 | TGTGCCAGCAGCGCGCGGGGCTCTCAAGAGACCCAGTACTTC | CASSARGSQETQYF
TRBD1 | TRBJ2-7 | once | TRBV29-1 | TGCAGCGTAACTAGGGACAGGGACGAGCAGTACTTC | CSVTRDRDEQYF
- | TRBJ2-3 | - | TRBV6-5 | TGTGCCAGCAAGAGTTCCAGCACAGATACGCAGTATTTT | CASKSSSTDTQYF
TRBD1 | TRBJ2-4 | - | TRBV7-9 | TGTGCCAGCAACCCCCAGGGGGCGGGAAACATTCAGTACTTC | CASNPQGAGNIQYF
TRBD2 | TRBJ2-5 | - | TRBV19 | TGTGCCACCAGGCTACTAGCGGGAGGTTTGGAGACCCAGTACTTC | CATRLLAGGLETQYF
- | TRBJ1-1 | once | TRBV6-4 | TGTGCCAGCAGTGACTCAGCGGGGAACACTGAAGCCTTCTTT | CASSDSAGNTEAFF
- | TRBJ1-6 | - | TRBV7-8 | TGTGCCAGCAGCCCCCCGAAGCCAAATTCACCCCTCCACTTT | CASSPPKPNSPLHF
TRBD1 | TRBJ2-2 | - | TRBV4-3 | TGCGCCAGCAGCCAAGCCGGACAGGGGGCCGGGGAGCTGTTTTTT | CASSQAGQGAGELFF
TRBD1 | TRBJ2-1 | - | TRBV5-5 | TGTGCCAGCAGCTTGGCAGGCTGGGCAGGGGGTTACAATGAGCAGTTCTTC | CASSLAGWAGGYNEQFF
TRBD1 | TRBJ1-5 | - | TRBV30 | TGTGCCTGGAGTCTGACAGGGAATCAGCCCCAGCATTTT | CAWSLTGNQPQHF
- | TRBJ1-1 | - | TRBV2 | TGTGCCAGCAGTGAATGGAGGACAGTAAACACTGAAGCTTTCTTT | CASSEWRTVNTEAFF
TRBD2 | TRBJ2-5 | - | TRBV6-2/TRBV6-3 | TGTGCCAGCAGTTACGGGTCAGGGAGGGGAGAGACCCAGTACTTC | CASSYGSGRGETQYF
- | TRBJ1-1 | few | TRBV28 | TGTGCCAGCAACGTACAGGGAACCGGGACTGAAGCTTTCTTT | CASNVQGTGTEAFF